This entry is about one T cell receptor (beta chain). Its specificity is not known. These data are taken from a study of immune evolution from preneoplasia to lung adenocarcinoma. For the study at large: HLA loss of heterozygosity: 6% to 7.5% AIS, over 12% MIA, about 35% ADC, none AAH.

TCRdb's table, derived via immunoSEQ multiplex PCR, lists solely in-frame clones and lacks some. The data show 14,000 to 15,000 clones, approximately 80% seen once. Study-wide results and caveats: Normal lung had highest clonality; later lesions appeared denser, more diverse. Top clone share appeared to fall from AAH through AIS, MIA, adenocarcinoma.

This CDR3 comprises 15 residues. Germline CDR1 and CDR2: LNHDA and SQIVND (reference sequence). Trimming at V came to 5 bases and at J to 5 bases, leaving 8 bases not matched to a gene. The sequence came from a person aged 55-80 years with lung adenocarcinoma. This sequence joins TRBV19 and TRBJ2-5; 10 bases are shared with TRBD2. Specimen: FFPE minimally invasive lung adenocarcinoma tissue. The DNA for the CDR3 is TGTGCCAGTAGTCCCAGAGCGGGGGGGCGGGAGACCCAGTACTTC. Amino acid sequence: CASSPRAGGRETQYF.